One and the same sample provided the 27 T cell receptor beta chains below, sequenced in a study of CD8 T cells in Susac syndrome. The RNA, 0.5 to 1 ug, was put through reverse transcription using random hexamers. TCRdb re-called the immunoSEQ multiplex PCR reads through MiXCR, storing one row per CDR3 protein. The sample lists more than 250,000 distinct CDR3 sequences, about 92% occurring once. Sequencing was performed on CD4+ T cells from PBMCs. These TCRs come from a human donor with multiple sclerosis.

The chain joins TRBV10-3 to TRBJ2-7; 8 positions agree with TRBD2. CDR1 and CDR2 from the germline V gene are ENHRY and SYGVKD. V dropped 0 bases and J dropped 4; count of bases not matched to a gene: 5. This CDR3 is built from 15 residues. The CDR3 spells CAISESSGGRYEQYF. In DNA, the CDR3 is TGTGCCATCAGTGAGTCGTCGGGAGGGCGGTACGAGCAGTACTTC.

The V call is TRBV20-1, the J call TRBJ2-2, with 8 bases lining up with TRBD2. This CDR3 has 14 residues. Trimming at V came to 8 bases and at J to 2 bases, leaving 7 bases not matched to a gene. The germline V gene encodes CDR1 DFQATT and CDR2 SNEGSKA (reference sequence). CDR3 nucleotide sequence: TGCAGTTCCAGCCGGGAGGGAAACACCGGGGAGCTGTTTTTT. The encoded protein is CSSSREGNTGELFF.

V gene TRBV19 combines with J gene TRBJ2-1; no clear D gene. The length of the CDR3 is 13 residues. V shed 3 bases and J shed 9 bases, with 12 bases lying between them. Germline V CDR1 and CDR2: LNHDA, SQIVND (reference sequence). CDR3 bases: TGTGCCAGTAGTATTACAGAAACGACTGAGCAGTTCTTC. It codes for CASSITETTEQFF.

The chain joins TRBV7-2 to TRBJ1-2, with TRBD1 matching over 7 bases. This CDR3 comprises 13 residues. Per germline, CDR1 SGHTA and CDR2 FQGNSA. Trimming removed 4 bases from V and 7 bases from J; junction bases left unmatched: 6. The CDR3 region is CASSSDRRGGYTF. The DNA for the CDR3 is TGTGCCAGCAGCTCGGACAGGAGGGGTGGCTACACCTTC.

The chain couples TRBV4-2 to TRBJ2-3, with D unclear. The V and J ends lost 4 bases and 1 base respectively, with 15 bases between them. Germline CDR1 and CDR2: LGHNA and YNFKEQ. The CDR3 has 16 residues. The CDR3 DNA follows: TGTGCCAGCAGCCCTAGGAGAGCGTTCGGCACAGATACGCAGTATTTT. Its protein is CASSPRRAFGTDTQYF.

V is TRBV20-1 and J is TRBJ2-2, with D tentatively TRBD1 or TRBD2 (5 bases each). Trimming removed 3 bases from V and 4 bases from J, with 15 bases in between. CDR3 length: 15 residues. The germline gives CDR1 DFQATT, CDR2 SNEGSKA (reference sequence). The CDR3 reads CSASDGAKGTGELFF. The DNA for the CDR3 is TGCAGTGCTAGCGACGGGGCCAAGGGCACCGGGGAGCTGTTTTTT.

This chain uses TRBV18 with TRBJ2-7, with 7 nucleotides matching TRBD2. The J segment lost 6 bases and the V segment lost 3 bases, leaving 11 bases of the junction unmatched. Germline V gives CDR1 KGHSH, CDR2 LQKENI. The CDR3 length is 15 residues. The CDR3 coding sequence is TGTGCCAGCTCACCCTCTGGGAGGGGTTTAAGCGAGCAGTACTTC. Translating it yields CASSPSGRGLSEQYF.

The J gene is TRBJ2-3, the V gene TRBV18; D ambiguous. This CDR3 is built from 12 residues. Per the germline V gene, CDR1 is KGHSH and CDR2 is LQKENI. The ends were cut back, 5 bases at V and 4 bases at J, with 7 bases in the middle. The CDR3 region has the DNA TGTGCCAGCTCAAGATATTCAGATACGCAGTATTTT. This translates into CASSRYSDTQYF.

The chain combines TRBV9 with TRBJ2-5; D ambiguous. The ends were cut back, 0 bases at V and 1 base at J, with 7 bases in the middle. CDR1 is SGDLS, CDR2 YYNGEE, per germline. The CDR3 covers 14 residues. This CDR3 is CASSVGVSQETQYF. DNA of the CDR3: TGTGCCAGCAGCGTAGGGGTCAGCCAAGAGACCCAGTACTTC.

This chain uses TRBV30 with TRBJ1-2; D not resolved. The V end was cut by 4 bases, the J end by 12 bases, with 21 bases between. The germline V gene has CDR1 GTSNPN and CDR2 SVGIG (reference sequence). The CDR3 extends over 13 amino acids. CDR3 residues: CAWIPTPPAGHTF. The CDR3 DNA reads TGTGCCTGGATCCCAACTCCCCCCGCGGGCCACACCTTC.

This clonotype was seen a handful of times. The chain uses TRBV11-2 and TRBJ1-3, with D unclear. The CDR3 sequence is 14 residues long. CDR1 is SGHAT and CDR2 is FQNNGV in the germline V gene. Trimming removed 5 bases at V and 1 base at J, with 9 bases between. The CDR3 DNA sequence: TGTGCCAGCAGCGCCGGTTCATCTGGAAACACCATATATTTT. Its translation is CASSAGSSGNTIYF.

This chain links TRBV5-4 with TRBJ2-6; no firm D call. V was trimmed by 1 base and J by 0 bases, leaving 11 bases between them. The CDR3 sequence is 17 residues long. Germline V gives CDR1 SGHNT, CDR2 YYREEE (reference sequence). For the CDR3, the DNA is TGTGCCAGCAGCTTGCGAGCCGCTTACTCTGGGGCCAACGTCCTGACTTTC. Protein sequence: CASSLRAAYSGANVLTF.

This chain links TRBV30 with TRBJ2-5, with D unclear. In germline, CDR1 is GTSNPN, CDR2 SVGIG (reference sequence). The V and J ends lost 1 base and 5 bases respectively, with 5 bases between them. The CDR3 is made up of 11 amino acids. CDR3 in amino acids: CAWSERETQYF. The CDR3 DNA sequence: TGTGCCTGGAGTGAAAGGGAGACCCAGTACTTC.

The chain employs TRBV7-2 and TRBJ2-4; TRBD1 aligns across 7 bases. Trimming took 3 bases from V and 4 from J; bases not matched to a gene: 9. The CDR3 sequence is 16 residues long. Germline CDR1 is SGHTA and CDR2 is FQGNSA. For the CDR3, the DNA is TGTGCCAGCAGCTTGTGGACGACAGGGACAAAAAACATTCAGTACTTC. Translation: CASSLWTTGTKNIQYF.

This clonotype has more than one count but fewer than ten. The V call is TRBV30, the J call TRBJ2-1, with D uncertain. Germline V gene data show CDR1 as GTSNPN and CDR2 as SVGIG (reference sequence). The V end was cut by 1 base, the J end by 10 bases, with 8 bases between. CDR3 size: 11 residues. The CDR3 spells CAWSGGREQFF. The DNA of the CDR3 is TGTGCCTGGAGTGGCGGTCGGGAGCAGTTCTTC.

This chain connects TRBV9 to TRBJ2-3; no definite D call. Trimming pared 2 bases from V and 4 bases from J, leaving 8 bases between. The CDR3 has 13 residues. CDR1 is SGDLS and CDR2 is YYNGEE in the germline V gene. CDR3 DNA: TGTGCCAGCAGCGTCCCCGGCGCAGATACGCAGTATTTT. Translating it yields CASSVPGADTQYF.

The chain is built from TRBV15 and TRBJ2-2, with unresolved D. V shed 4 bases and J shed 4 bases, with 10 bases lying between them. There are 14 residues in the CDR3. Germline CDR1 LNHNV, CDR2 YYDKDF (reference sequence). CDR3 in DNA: TGTGCCACCAGCAAAGTTCGGTCCACCGGGGAGCTGTTTTTT. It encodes CATSKVRSTGELFF.

The CDR3 spells CASSARRNEQFF. CDR3 DNA sequence: TGTGCCAGCAGTGCTCGCCGCAATGAGCAGTTCTTC. This sequence joins TRBV2 and TRBJ2-1; D gene ambiguous. In germline, CDR1 is SNHLY, CDR2 FYNNEI. The CDR3 has 12 amino acids. V was shortened by 4 bases and J by 6 bases, with 7 bases between the two germline ends.

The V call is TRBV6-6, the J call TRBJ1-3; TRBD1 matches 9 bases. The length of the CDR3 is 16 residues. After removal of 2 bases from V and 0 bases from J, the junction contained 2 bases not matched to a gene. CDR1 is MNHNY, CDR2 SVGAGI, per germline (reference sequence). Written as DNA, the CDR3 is TGTGCCAGCAGTTACGGGACAGGGAGCTCTGGAAACACCATATATTTT. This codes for CASSYGTGSSGNTIYF.

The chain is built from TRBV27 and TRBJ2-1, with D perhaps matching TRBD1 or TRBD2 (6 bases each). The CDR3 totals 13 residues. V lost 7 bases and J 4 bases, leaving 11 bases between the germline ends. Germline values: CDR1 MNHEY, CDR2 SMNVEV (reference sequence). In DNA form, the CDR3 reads TGTGCCAGCAATAAGGGGGGATACAATGAGCAGTTCTTC. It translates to CASNKGGYNEQFF.

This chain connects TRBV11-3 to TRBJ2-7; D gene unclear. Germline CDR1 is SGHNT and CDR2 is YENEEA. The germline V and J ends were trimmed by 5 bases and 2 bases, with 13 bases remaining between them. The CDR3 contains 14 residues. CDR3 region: CASSVLGPTYEQYF. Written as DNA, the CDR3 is TGTGCCAGCAGCGTCCTAGGACCTACCTACGAGCAGTACTTC.

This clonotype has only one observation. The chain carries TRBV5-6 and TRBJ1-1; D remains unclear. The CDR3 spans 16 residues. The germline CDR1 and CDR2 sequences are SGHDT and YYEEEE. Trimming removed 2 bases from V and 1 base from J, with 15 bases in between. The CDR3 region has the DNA TGTGCCAGCAGCTTCCGGCTTGGCCTGAGGAACACTGAAGCTTTCTTT. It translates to CASSFRLGLRNTEAFF.

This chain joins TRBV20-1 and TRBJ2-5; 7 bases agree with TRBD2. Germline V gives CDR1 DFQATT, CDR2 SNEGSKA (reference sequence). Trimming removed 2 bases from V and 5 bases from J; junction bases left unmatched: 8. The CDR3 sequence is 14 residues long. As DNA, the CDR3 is TGCAGTGCTAGATCGACGGCGCGGGGGGAGACCCAGTACTTC. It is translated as CSARSTARGETQYF.

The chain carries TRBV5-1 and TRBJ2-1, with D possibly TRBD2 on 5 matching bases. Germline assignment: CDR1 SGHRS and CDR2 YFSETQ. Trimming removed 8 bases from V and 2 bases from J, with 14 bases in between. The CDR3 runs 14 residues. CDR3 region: CASRRNTTYNEQFF. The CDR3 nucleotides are TGCGCCAGTCGGAGGAATACAACCTACAATGAGCAGTTCTTC.

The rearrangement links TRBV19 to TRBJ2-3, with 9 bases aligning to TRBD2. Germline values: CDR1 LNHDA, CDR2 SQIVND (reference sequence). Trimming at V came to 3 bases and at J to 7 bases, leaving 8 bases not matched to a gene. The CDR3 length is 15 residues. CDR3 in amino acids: CASSISAGGRHTQYF. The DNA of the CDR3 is TGTGCCAGTAGTATCTCAGCGGGAGGACGACATACGCAGTATTTT.

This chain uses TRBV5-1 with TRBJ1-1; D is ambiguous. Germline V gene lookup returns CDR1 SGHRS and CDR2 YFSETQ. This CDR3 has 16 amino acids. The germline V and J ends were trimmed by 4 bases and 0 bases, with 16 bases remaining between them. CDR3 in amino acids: CASSPRPDGMNTEAFF. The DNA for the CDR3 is TGCGCCAGCAGCCCGAGGCCTGACGGGATGAACACTGAAGCTTTCTTT.

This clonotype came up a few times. The CDR3 loop is CASSAKTSGAHEQYF. In DNA form, the CDR3 reads TGTGCCAGCAGTGCGAAGACTAGCGGGGCCCACGAGCAGTACTTC. The chain employs TRBV27 and TRBJ2-7; 11 bases map to TRBD2. Germline V CDR1 and CDR2: MNHEY, SMNVEV (reference sequence). There are 15 residues in the CDR3. V lost 5 bases to trimming and J lost 5 bases; unmatched junction nucleotides: 8.